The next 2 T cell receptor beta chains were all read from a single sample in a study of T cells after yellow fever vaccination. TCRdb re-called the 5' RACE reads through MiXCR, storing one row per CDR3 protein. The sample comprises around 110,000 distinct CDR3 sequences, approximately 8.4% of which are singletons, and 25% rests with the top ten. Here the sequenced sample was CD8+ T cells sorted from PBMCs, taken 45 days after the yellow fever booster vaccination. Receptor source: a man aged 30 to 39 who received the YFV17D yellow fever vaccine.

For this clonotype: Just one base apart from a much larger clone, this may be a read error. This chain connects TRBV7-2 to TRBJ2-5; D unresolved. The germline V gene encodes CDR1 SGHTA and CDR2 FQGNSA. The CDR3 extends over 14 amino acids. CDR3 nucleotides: TGTGACAGCAGCCCTGAGCTCATACAAGAGACCCAGTACTTC. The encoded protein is CDSSPELIQETQYF.

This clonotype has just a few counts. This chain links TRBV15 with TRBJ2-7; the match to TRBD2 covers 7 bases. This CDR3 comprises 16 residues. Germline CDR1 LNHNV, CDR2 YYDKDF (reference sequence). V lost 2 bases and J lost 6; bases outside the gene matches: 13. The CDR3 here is CATSRPAGESPFEQYF. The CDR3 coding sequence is TGTGCCACCAGCAGACCGGCGGGAGAGAGCCCTTTCGAGCAGTACTTC.